What follows is one TCR beta chain and its context. Its antigen is unknown. No base-level quality is on record; no much larger clone is a single base apart. Library creation used PCR. This sample was sequenced with an Illumina HiSeq 2500. Molecular barcoding was employed in the preparation of TCR libraries, with unique molecular identifiers being used to normalize TCRbeta repertoire quantification. In-frame beta chains were kept once TCRdb had trimmed the public reads at Q25 with fastp and called clones with MiXCR. Merged by CDR3 protein, the rows form single entries marked with the most common genes and DNA. Recorded for this sample are about 500,000 distinct CDR3 sequences; approximately 32% of them occurred a single time. Approximately 2.3% of the sample is held by the ten biggest clonotypes. The germline V gene (reference sequence) yields PRHDT for CDR1 and FYEKMQ for CDR2. The CDR3 runs 14 residues from the cysteine to the phenylalanine. The kept DNA is CDR3 alone, 42 bases in frame from the first base. The junction shows trimming of 2 bases on V and 9 bases on J, plus 17 bases between the germline ends.

The entry originates in a study of T-cell reconstitution after alpha-beta-depleted transplantation in children (dated by TCRdb to 2016 to 2017). About the study as a whole: T-cell immune reconstitution after TCRalphabeta/CD19-depleted allogeneic hematopoietic cell transplantation in children was quantitatively tracked in the study by means of TCR repertoire profiling.

This clonotype was obtained from a human donor who donated a stem cell graft to a child with aplastic anemia. Sequencing used PBMCs from the stem cell graft donor, obtained from the stem cell graft. The chain links TRBV13 with TRBJ2-7; TRBD1 is possibly the D segment (6 matching bases). The CDR3 here reads CASSLSGTIPWQYF. The nucleotide sequence reads as follows: TGTGCCAGCAGCTTATCCGGGACAATTCCTTGGCAGTACTTC.